This TCR beta chain is drawn from a study of blood T cell repertoires in COVID-19. Study overall: Acute-phase and convalescent COVID-19 samples originated in the United States, Italy and Spain. PBMCs, B-cell-depleted T cells, or T cells were the source of the cDNA or gDNA that made up the material.

The CDR3 is made up of 14 amino acids. Per germline, CDR1 SGHTA and CDR2 FQGTGA. Losses at the gene ends were 5 bases for V and 4 bases for J; bases not matched to a gene: 5. The assay was immunoSEQ multiplex PCR, and TCRdb's table has in-frame clones only and misses some. The repertoire holds 150,000 to 200,000 clones, around nine tenths seen once, with roughly 3.3% in the top ten. The clonotype originates from a man between 65 and 85 years old with acute or convalescent COVID-19. Sequenced input: peripheral blood. This chain joins TRBV7-3 and TRBJ1-3; 7 positions agree with TRBD1. The CDR3 spells CASSQGVSGNTIYF. CDR3 coding DNA: TGTGCCAGCAGCCAGGGGGTATCCGGAAACACCATATATTTT.